These 27 T cell receptor beta chains were all obtained from the same sample, sequenced in a study of blood T cell repertoires in COVID-19. Clones were read by immunoSEQ multiplex PCR, and TCRdb kept only the in-frame ones, dropping some. The data hold some 48,000 clones, with about 92% observed a single time. Input material: peripheral blood. Receptor source: a man between 65 and 79 years old with active COVID-19.

This rearrangement joins TRBV5-1 to TRBJ1-4, with 9 bases matching TRBD1. The V segment lost 1 base and the J segment 8 bases; nucleotides outside the gene matches: 9. Germline-derived CDR1 and CDR2 are SGHRS and YFSETQ. The CDR3 length is 16 residues. CDR3 sequence reads: CASSLSAGTGYEKLFF. In DNA, the CDR3 is TGCGCCAGCAGCTTGAGCGCCGGGACAGGGTACGAAAAACTGTTTTTT.

V gene TRBV5-6 combines with J gene TRBJ1-2; maybe TRBD1 (5 bases). Germline V lookup: CDR1 SGHDT, CDR2 YYEEEE. This CDR3 comprises 12 residues. V lost 10 bases, J lost 5 bases, and 15 bases lay in between. The CDR3 nucleotides read TGTGCCCCCCCGGGGGGTAGGTATGGCTACACCTTC. Its translation is CAPPGGRYGYTF.

The chain carries TRBV6-2 or TRBV6-3 and TRBJ1-1; D is undetermined. The CDR3 covers 16 residues. Germline CDR1 MNHEY, CDR2 SVGEGT. The V end lost 0 bases, the J end lost 8 bases, and 19 bases lay between the germline ends. CDR3 coding DNA: TGTGCCAGCAGTTACTCGAGTCCCCCCCCACGATGGGAAGCTTTCTTT. Translating it yields CASSYSSPPPRWEAFF.

The chain combines TRBV7-8 with TRBJ2-3; 7 bases are a match to TRBD2. Germline V gives CDR1 SGHVS, CDR2 FQNEAQ. This CDR3 spans 15 amino acids. J was trimmed by 6 bases and V by 1 base; bases with no gene match: 7. CDR3: CASSLDLAGADTQYF. The CDR3 nucleotides are TGTGCCAGCAGCTTAGACTTGGCGGGAGCGGATACGCAGTATTTT.

About this clone itself: No DNA is shown, since the ends of the CDR3 on it are uncertain; the CDR3 is the one TCRdb lists. The chain combines TRBV7-5 with TRBJ1-5; the table's D call, TRBD1, was not checked against the DNA. TRBV7-5 is a documented pseudogene. With termini counted, the CDR3 has 18 amino acids. The CDR3: CARSFRDRVGVGNQPQYF.

The genes are TRBV4-2 and TRBJ2-1; 9 bases map to TRBD2. This CDR3 has 15 amino acids. The germline V gene has CDR1 LGHNA and CDR2 YNFKEQ. The J segment lost 7 bases and the V segment lost 1 base, leaving 5 bases of the junction unmatched. The CDR3 here is CASSQVGLAHNEQFF. CDR3 DNA sequence: TGTGCCAGCAGCCAAGTGGGACTAGCTCATAATGAGCAGTTCTTC.

The chain recombines TRBV4-3 with TRBJ2-4, with 7 bases identical to TRBD1. The CDR3 consists of 17 residues. Germline V gene data show CDR1 as LGHNA and CDR2 as YSLEER. V lost 3 bases and J lost 4; bases outside the gene matches: 12. CDR3 nucleotides: TGCGCCAGCAGCCACCTTAGACAGGGTCTAGGGAAAAACATTCAGTACTTC. Its translation: CASSHLRQGLGKNIQYF.

The rearrangement uses TRBV18 and TRBJ2-5; no reliable D call. Per the germline V gene, CDR1 is KGHSH and CDR2 is LQKENI. Trimming took 3 bases from V and 4 from J, leaving 3 bases between them. The CDR3 contains 11 residues. The CDR3 DNA is TGTGCCAGCTCACCCCGAGAGACCCAGTACTTC. Translated: CASSPRETQYF.

This chain links TRBV7-2 with TRBJ2-7, with D perhaps matching TRBD1 (8 bases). The CDR3 runs 16 residues. The germline V gene has CDR1 SGHTA and CDR2 FQGNSA. V gave up 0 bases and J gave up 4 bases, with 16 bases separating them. This chain's CDR3 is CASSLALQGGVYEQYF. As DNA, the CDR3 is TGTGCCAGCAGCTTAGCACTACAGGGGGGGGTTTACGAGCAGTACTTC.

Here the CDR3 DNA reads TGTGCCAGCAGAAAGGGACTAGCGGGAGCATATGAGCAGTTCTTC. Protein sequence: CASRKGLAGAYEQFF. This chain uses TRBV28 with TRBJ2-1, with 14 positions matching TRBD2. Germline V lookup: CDR1 MDHEN, CDR2 SYDVKM. This CDR3 is 15 amino acids long. V was clipped by 6 bases and J by 8 bases; unmatched bases: 6.

The genes are TRBV7-8 and TRBJ1-1, with a weak D call TRBD1 (6 bases). CDR3 length: 14 residues. Germline CDR1 reads SGHVS; CDR2 reads FQNEAQ. V was cut by 5 bases and J by 4 bases, with 14 bases left in between. The CDR3 DNA sequence: TGTGCCAGCAGCGCGCAGGCAGGGGTCACTGAAGCTTTCTTT. Translated, it gives CASSAQAGVTEAFF. The full variable domain, with the rest looked up from reference TRBV7-8 and TRBJ1-1, is GAGVSQSPRYKVAKRGQDVALRCDPISGHVSLFWYQQALGQGPEFLTYFQNEAQLDKSGLPSDRFFAERPEGSVSTLKIQRTQQEDSAVYLCASSAQAGVTEAFFGQGTRLTVV.

The chain joins TRBV15 to TRBJ1-5; no firm D call. Trimming removed 8 bases at V and 2 bases at J, with 13 bases between. This CDR3 has 14 residues. CDR1 LNHNV and CDR2 YYDKDF come from the germline V gene (reference sequence). The CDR3 DNA is TGTGCCACCCGGGGTACGAGGGGCAATCAGCCCCAGCATTTT. It translates to CATRGTRGNQPQHF. Based on the CDR3 plus reference TRBV15 and TRBJ1-5, the full variable domain is DAMVIQNPRYQVTQFGKPVTLSCSQTLNHNVMYWYQQKSSQAPKLLFHYYDKDFNNEADTPDNFQSRRPNTSFCFLDIRSPGLGDTAMYLCATRGTRGNQPQHFGDGTRLSIL.

This clone has just a few counts. The chain links TRBV7-3 to TRBJ2-7; 10 bases line up with TRBD1. Germline V lookup: CDR1 SGHTA, CDR2 FQGTGA. V gave up 0 bases and J gave up 4 bases; unmatched junction bases: 6. The CDR3 is made up of 16 amino acids. In nucleotides, the CDR3 is TGTGCCAGCAGCTTAACACCGGGACAGGGGAAATACGAGCAGTACTTC. This encodes CASSLTPGQGKYEQYF. The full variable domain, completed using reference TRBV7-3 and TRBJ2-7, is GAGVSQTPSNKVTEKGKYVELRCDPISGHTALYWYRQSLGQGPEFLIYFQGTGAADDSGLPNDRFFAVRPEGSVSTLKIQRTERGDSAVYLCASSLTPGQGKYEQYFGPGTRLTVT.

The chain couples TRBV7-3 to TRBJ1-1; possible D gene TRBD1, 5 bases. CDR1 SGHTA and CDR2 FQGTGA come from the germline V gene. Trimming shortened V by 4 bases and J by 1 base, and 13 bases separated the two germline ends. The CDR3 consists of 15 residues. The CDR3 nucleotides are TGTGCCAGCAGCTCCGGAGGGGCGACGAACACTGAAGCTTTCTTT. As protein: CASSSGGATNTEAFF.

This chain links TRBV2 with TRBJ2-1; 10 bases agree with TRBD2. J lost 8 bases, V lost 5 bases, and 9 bases had no gene match. CDR1 and CDR2 (germline): SNHLY, FYNNEI. The CDR3 loop spans 15 amino acids. In DNA form, the CDR3 reads TGTGCCAGCAGTTTCGAAGCGGGGGGGCCCCATGAGCAGTTCTTC. This gives the protein CASSFEAGGPHEQFF.

V and J are TRBV11-1 and TRBJ1-2, with no clear D. V was cut by 5 bases and J by 3 bases, with 10 bases left in between. Germline CDR1 reads SGHAT; CDR2 reads FQDESV (reference sequence). This CDR3 is 13 amino acids long. The CDR3 loop is CASSSDGDYGYTF. The CDR3 coding sequence is TGTGCCAGCAGCAGCGACGGAGACTATGGCTACACCTTC.

The J gene is TRBJ2-7, the V gene TRBV7-2; 14 bases are shared with TRBD2. Trimming at V came to 5 bases and at J to 3 bases, leaving 3 bases not matched to a gene. The CDR3 loop spans 15 amino acids. Germline V lookup: CDR1 SGHTA, CDR2 FQGNSA. CDR3 sequence (DNA): TGTGCCAGCAGCCGGGGACTAGCGGGAGACTACGAGCAGTACTTC. Amino acids: CASSRGLAGDYEQYF.

The chain's CDR3 is CASSSGRLHEQYF. In DNA form, the CDR3 reads TGTGCCAGCAGCTCCGGTCGTCTCCACGAGCAGTACTTC. The chain recombines TRBV7-2 with TRBJ2-7, with D unresolved. Germline CDR1 SGHTA, CDR2 FQGNSA. There are 13 residues in the CDR3. V gave up 4 bases and J gave up 5 bases, with 12 bases separating them. The variable domain in full, with the rest retrieved from reference TRBV7-2 and TRBJ2-7, is GAGVSQSPSNKVTEKGKDVELRCDPISGHTALYWYRQSLGQGLEFLIYFQGNSAPDKSGLPSDRFSAERTGGSVSTLTIQRTQQEDSAVYLCASSSGRLHEQYFGPGTRLTVT.

This clone is a singleton in its sample. The V gene is TRBV19, the J gene TRBJ1-1, with D maybe TRBD1 (5 bases). Trimming shortened V by 7 bases and J by 1 base, and 10 bases separated the two germline ends. The CDR3 is made up of 13 amino acids. CDR1 is LNHDA and CDR2 is SQIVND in the germline V gene (reference sequence). CDR3 in amino acids: CASKVDRNTEAFF. Written as DNA, the CDR3 is TGTGCCAGTAAAGTCGACAGGAACACTGAAGCTTTCTTT.

V usage is TRBV6-5 and J usage is TRBJ1-2; 9 bases match TRBD1. The germline CDR1 and CDR2 sequences are MNHEY and SVGAGI. V shed 5 bases, J shed 8 bases, and the junction held 6 bases outside the gene matches. CDR3 length: 13 residues. The CDR3 is CASSQNRGLGYTF. In nucleotides, the CDR3 is TGTGCCAGCAGTCAAAACAGGGGGCTCGGCTACACCTTC.

The table lists this clone with a count of one. The rearrangement uses TRBV6-5 and TRBJ2-1; the D gene is possibly TRBD2 (6 bases). The germline V gene encodes CDR1 MNHEY and CDR2 SVGAGI. The CDR3 loop spans 16 amino acids. Trimming stripped 2 bases from V and 3 bases from J, with 14 bases between. For the CDR3, the DNA is TGTGCCAGCAGTTACCCGCGGGGCTCCAACTACAATGAGCAGTTCTTC. Amino acids: CASSYPRGSNYNEQFF.

The chain carries TRBV24-1 and TRBJ2-2; TRBD1 matches at 7 bases. V was pared by 3 bases and J by 2 bases, with 5 bases of the junction left unmatched. This CDR3 region has 16 residues. Germline CDR1 and CDR2: KGHDR and SFDVKD. The CDR3 coding sequence is TGTGCCACCAGTGATCCCCGACAGGGCAACACCGGGGAGCTGTTTTTT. Translating gives CATSDPRQGNTGELFF.

The chain recombines TRBV18 with TRBJ1-1; D perhaps matches TRBD1 (6 bases). This CDR3 has 14 amino acids. Germline V gene lookup returns CDR1 KGHSH and CDR2 LQKENI. The V end was cut by 6 bases, the J end by 3 bases, with 14 bases between. This CDR3 is CASSEDRGYTEAFF. The CDR3 DNA reads TGTGCCAGCTCTGAGGATAGGGGGTACACTGAAGCTTTCTTT.

A few counts support this clone. This chain connects TRBV5-5 to TRBJ1-1, with a weak D call TRBD1 (5 bases). Germline V CDR1 and CDR2: SGHKS, YYEKEE (reference sequence). V lost 5 bases to trimming and J lost 8 bases, with 13 bases between them. The CDR3 covers 12 residues. This CDR3 reads CASSHPTEEAFF. As DNA, the CDR3 is TGTGCCAGCAGTCATCCGACAGAGGAAGCTTTCTTT.

This chain connects TRBV7-3 to TRBJ2-1, with D perhaps TRBD2 (6 bases). Trimming took 5 bases from V and 5 from J, leaving 10 bases between them. The CDR3 sequence is 13 residues long. Per the germline V gene, CDR1 is SGHTA and CDR2 is FQGTGA. DNA for the CDR3: TGTGCCAGCAGCGGGGCGGGAAACAATGAGCAGTTCTTC. Protein sequence: CASSGAGNNEQFF.

The chain joins TRBV7-9 to TRBJ2-2; 7 bases are a match to TRBD1. Germline V gene sequence: CDR1 SEHNR, CDR2 FQNEAQ (reference sequence). This CDR3 has 15 amino acids. The V segment lost 5 bases and the J segment 4 bases; nucleotides outside the gene matches: 7. This CDR3 reads CASSLSGTATGELFF. CDR3 sequence (DNA): TGTGCCAGCAGCCTATCCGGGACAGCCACCGGGGAGCTGTTTTTT.

This rearrangement joins TRBV4-1 to TRBJ1-1; no clear D. V was shortened by 1 base and J by 1 base, with 10 bases between the two germline ends. This CDR3 has 15 residues. Germline CDR1 is MGHRA and CDR2 is YSYEKL. The CDR3: CASSQVGGSNTEAFF. The DNA for the CDR3 is TGCGCCAGCAGCCAAGTTGGAGGGTCGAACACTGAAGCTTTCTTT.